The 2 T cell receptor beta chains below all came from one sample that was sequenced in a study of beta chain features in type 1 diabetes (dated by TCRdb to between 2017 and 2018). The protocol used for the library was the immunoSEQ multiplex PCR assay. All of the isolated RNA was reverse transcribed with the High Capacity cDNA Reverse Transcription Kit, so expressed TCRB transcripts were sequenced. The table was pulled from immuneACCESS by TCRdb, which kept in-frame rearrangements only. Such tables lose some clones; where checked, under half of the loss comes from unresolved V genes, and the rest has no known cause. Across this sample there are roughly 400,000 clones, with roughly 14% seen only once. In total, the top ten clones hold roughly 0.038% of the sample. Input material: naive CD4+ T cells from blood. The intended sense of this specimen's cell subset or site label: true naive CD4+ T cells. Every receptor here comes from a man aged 30 to 39 in good health.

This clone was detected only a few times. The V gene is TRBV16, the J gene TRBJ2-7; D unresolved. The germline V gene encodes CDR1 KGHSY and CDR2 FQNENV. The V and J ends lost 4 bases and 2 bases respectively, with 9 bases between them. The CDR3 is 13 amino acids. The DNA for the CDR3 is TGTGCCAGCAGCCCGCCCCCGGCCTACGAGCAGTACGTC. This encodes CASSPPPAYEQYV.

This clone was observed a few times. The rearrangement links TRBV2 to TRBJ2-3, with 10 positions matching TRBD2. Germline-derived CDR1 and CDR2 are SNHLY and FYNNEI. The CDR3 contains 16 residues. J gave up 4 bases and V 3 bases, and 7 bases lay outside the gene matches. The CDR3 coding sequence is TGTGCCAGCAGTGACTCCAGCGGGAGGGCCCCAGATACGCAGTATTTT. This translates into CASSDSSGRAPDTQYF.